The 11 T cell receptor beta chains reported below all come from one sample, sequenced in a study of neoadjuvant nivolumab and ipilimumab in lung cancer (TCRdb year 2020). Library preparation was by the immunoSEQ multiplex PCR assay. What TCRdb holds here is the immuneACCESS table cut down to in-frame rearrangements. Part of the clones is not present; checked against another copy, under half of the missing clones reflect an unresolved V gene, and the others are unexplained. This sample is represented by just over 3,500 clones; approximately 71% of them were singletons. The top ten hold over 1.1% of the sample. The time point label for this specimen denotes: at surgical resection after neoadjuvant nivolumab +/- ipilimumab. Source: peripheral blood, taken after neoadjuvant nivolumab, alone or with ipilimumab, at or shortly before surgery. Every receptor here comes from an adult with non-small cell lung cancer.

This clone was seen once. The chain is built from TRBV5-5 and TRBJ2-3; D gene uncertain. Deletions cut 4 bases from V and 4 bases from J, with 7 bases between. CDR1 is SGHKS, CDR2 YYEKEE, per germline (reference sequence). CDR3 length: 12 residues. The CDR3 coding sequence is TGTGCCAGCAGCCCCGGATCAGATACGCAGTATTTT. Its protein is CASSPGSDTQYF.

The CDR3: CASSLAEGLQETQYF. CDR3 sequence (DNA): TGTGCCAGCAGCTTAGCGGAGGGACTGCAGGAGACCCAGTACTTC. The gene calls are TRBV7-9 and TRBJ2-5, with a tentative D call TRBD2 (6 bases). Germline loops: CDR1 SEHNR, CDR2 FQNEAQ (reference sequence). V was clipped by 0 bases and J by 5 bases, with 13 bases between them. This CDR3 is 15 amino acids long.

This clone was seen only a few times. The CDR3 loop reads CASSFSGNTEAFF. CDR3 nucleotides: TGTGCCAGCTCGTTCTCGGGGAACACTGAAGCTTTCTTT. The V gene is TRBV18, the J gene TRBJ1-1; D unclear. The V gene's germline CDR1 is KGHSH and CDR2 LQKENI. V gave up 6 bases and J gave up 1 base, with 9 bases separating them. The CDR3 runs to 13 residues. Full variable domain (remainder filled in from reference TRBV18 and TRBJ1-1): NAGVMQNPRHLVRRRGQEARLRCSPMKGHSHVYWYRQLPEEGLKFMVYLQKENIIDESGMPKERFSAEFPKEGPSILRIQQVVRGDSAAYFCASSFSGNTEAFFGQGTRLTVV.

This clone was seen a single time. The V gene is TRBV7-2, the J gene TRBJ2-7; weak D call: TRBD2 (5 bases). Germline V lookup: CDR1 SGHTA, CDR2 FQGNSA. Trimming left V 1 base short and J 6 bases short, with 13 bases between. This CDR3 comprises 14 residues. The CDR3 DNA reads as TGTGCCAGCAGCTTAGGAGGGAGTCGGCCCGAGCAGTACTTC. This gives the protein CASSLGGSRPEQYF.

The chain combines TRBV6-1 with TRBJ1-2, with D possibly being TRBD1 (5 bases). Germline V CDR1 and CDR2: MNHNS, SASEGT. This CDR3 comprises 17 residues. V was trimmed by 0 bases and J by 8 bases, leaving 22 bases between them. The DNA of the CDR3 is TGTGCCAGCAGTGAAGCGGTCCTTGACAGAAGGTGGTTAGGCTACACCTTC. Its translation is CASSEAVLDRRWLGYTF.

V is TRBV4-1 and J is TRBJ2-7, with a possible D match to TRBD1 (8 bases). The CDR3 covers 14 residues. CDR1 is MGHRA, CDR2 YSYEKL, per germline. V was trimmed by 4 bases and J by 6 bases, leaving 16 bases between them. The CDR3, as DNA: TGCGCCAGCAGCCGGGAACAGGGGGAGGGCGAGCAGTACTTC. Protein: CASSREQGEGEQYF.

This clone was seen only a few times. The rearrangement joins TRBV28 to TRBJ1-1, with 8 bases fitting TRBD1. V shed 4 bases and J 6 bases; nucleotides not matched to a gene: 16. This CDR3 is 17 amino acids long. Looked up from germline, CDR1 is MDHEN and CDR2 is SYDVKM. The CDR3 loop reads CASSYTDRGRGGSEAFF. The CDR3 coding sequence is TGTGCCAGCAGTTATACTGACAGGGGACGAGGGGGCTCTGAAGCTTTCTTT. The full variable domain, rest sourced from reference TRBV28 and TRBJ1-1, is DVKVTQSSRYLVKRTGEKVFLECVQDMDHENMFWYRQDPGLGLRLIYFSYDVKMKEKGDIPEGYSVSREKKERFSLILESASTNQTSMYLCASSYTDRGRGGSEAFFGQGTRLTVV.

As regards this clone: The same CDR3 is also encoded by other DNA sequences in this sample. The rearrangement links TRBV27 to TRBJ1-2; maybe TRBD1 (5 bases). Trimming stripped 3 bases from V and 9 bases from J, with 11 bases between. Germline CDR1 and CDR2: MNHEY and SMNVEV (reference sequence). This CDR3 spans 12 amino acids. The CDR3 reads CASSFTGGSYTF. As DNA, the CDR3 is TGTGCCAGCAGTTTCACAGGCGGTAGCTACACCTTC.

The rearrangement links TRBV4-2 to TRBJ2-1; TRBD2 agrees at 8 bases. Germline CDR1 is LGHNA and CDR2 is YNFKEQ. The CDR3 covers 17 residues. V dropped 2 bases and J dropped 9; count of bases not matched to a gene: 15. The CDR3 region is CASSQTTSGTRAGEQFF. For the CDR3, the DNA is TGTGCCAGCAGCCAAACAACTAGCGGCACTCGGGCTGGTGAGCAGTTCTTC.

V and J are TRBV19 and TRBJ2-7, with 7 bases that match TRBD2. Germline CDR1 and CDR2: LNHDA and SQIVND (reference sequence). Unmatched junction bases numbered 8, after V lost 3 bases and J lost 0 bases. The CDR3 has 16 residues. CDR3 coding DNA: TGTGCCAGTAGTATGGTTAGCGGGCCTAGCTCCTACGAGCAGTACTTC. Amino acids: CASSMVSGPSSYEQYF.

The genes are TRBV20-1 and TRBJ1-2; unclear D gene. This CDR3 contains 11 residues. Germline assignment: CDR1 DFQATT and CDR2 SNEGSKA (reference sequence). The CDR3 is CCSPLNYGYTF. Written as DNA, the CDR3 is TGCTGCTCCCCTCTTAACTATGGCTACACCTTC.